Sequencing of this T cell receptor (beta chain) was carried out in a study of blood T cell repertoires in COVID-19. Overall study: Acute and convalescent COVID-19 specimens originated in the United States, Italy and Spain.

Repertoires were generated with immunoSEQ multiplex PCR, while TCRdb's copy carries only in-frame clones and drops some. The data contain over 100,000 clones, 75% to 90% of them singletons. This clonotype originated in a woman aged 70-85 years with acute or convalescent COVID-19. The specimen sequenced was peripheral blood.

CDR3 nucleotides: TGTGCCAGAAGCCTGACAGGGAGGTTTTGTGGCTACACCTTC. Its translation is CARSLTGRFCGYTF. The chain joins TRBV5-3 to TRBJ1-2; 7 positions match TRBD1. TRBV5-3 is labeled an ORF, and its function is uncertain. V shed 4 bases and J 7 bases; nucleotides not matched to a gene: 10. This CDR3 comprises 14 residues.